These 21 T cell receptor beta chains were sequenced from one sample in a study of T cells after yellow fever vaccination. TCRdb passed the 5' RACE reads through MiXCR, listing each CDR3 protein once. The sample records around 340,000 distinct CDR3 sequences, 8.7% being singletons. The material was PBMCs, obtained on the day of the first yellow fever vaccination. All receptors come from a man between 18 and 35 years old who received the YFV17D yellow fever vaccine.

The chain is built from TRBV11-2 and TRBJ2-5; TRBD2 aligns across 8 bases. Trimming removed 6 bases from V and 3 bases from J; junction bases left unmatched: 6. Germline V gene data show CDR1 as SGHAT and CDR2 as FQNNGV. There are 14 residues in the CDR3. The CDR3 loop reads CASRKAGVKETQYF. Here the CDR3 DNA reads TGTGCCAGCAGAAAAGCGGGGGTAAAAGAGACCCAGTACTTC.

This sequence joins TRBV20-1 and TRBJ1-3; perhaps TRBD1 as D (6 bases). The germline V gene has CDR1 DFQATT and CDR2 SNEGSKA (reference sequence). V was cut by 4 bases and J by 2 bases, with 12 bases left in between. This CDR3 region has 14 residues. The DNA of the CDR3 is TGCAGTGCTACGAAGAACAGGGCTGGAAACACCATATATTTT. It yields the protein CSATKNRAGNTIYF.

V is TRBV24-1 and J is TRBJ1-6; D perhaps matches TRBD1 (5 bases). Germline CDR1 KGHDR, CDR2 SFDVKD. This CDR3 contains 14 residues. The V and J ends lost 9 bases and 8 bases respectively, with 16 bases between them. Here the CDR3 reads CATDTGTVDSPLHF. CDR3 nucleotides: TGTGCCACCGATACCGGGACCGTGGATTCACCCCTCCACTTT.

This clonotype appeared a few times. This rearrangement joins TRBV11-1 to TRBJ2-1; 7 positions agree with TRBD2. The V and J ends lost 2 bases and 7 bases, in that order; junction bases with no gene match: 11. CDR1 is SGHAT and CDR2 is FQDESV in the germline V gene (reference sequence). There are 16 residues in the CDR3. The CDR3 here is CASSLLAGLVSNEQFF. The CDR3 DNA follows: TGTGCCAGCAGCTTACTCGCCGGACTAGTATCGAATGAGCAGTTCTTC.

Ten or more counts support this clonotype. This sequence joins TRBV14 and TRBJ2-3; TRBD2 is a possible D gene (6 bases). The length of the CDR3 is 15 residues. The V gene's germline CDR1 is SGHDN and CDR2 FVKESK. V dropped 4 bases and J dropped 2 bases, with 13 bases sitting between them. In DNA form, the CDR3 reads TGTGCCAGCAGCCGGGGGGACTCTTACACAGATACGCAGTATTTT. Encoded protein: CASSRGDSYTDTQYF.

This clonotype came up a few times. The genes are TRBV5-1 and TRBJ2-7, with 7 bases fitting TRBD1. The CDR3 extends over 13 amino acids. After removal of 6 bases from V and 3 bases from J, the junction contained 6 bases not matched to a gene. Germline CDR1 and CDR2: SGHRS and YFSETQ. The CDR3 DNA sequence: TGCGCCAGCACGTGGGACAGAAACTACGAGCAGTACTTC. It encodes CASTWDRNYEQYF.

This clonotype was detected only a few times. The chain employs TRBV7-8 and TRBJ2-1, with TRBD2 matching over 8 bases. Germline values: CDR1 SGHVS, CDR2 FQNEAQ. The CDR3 sequence is 15 residues long. The V and J ends lost 7 bases and 9 bases, in that order; junction bases with no gene match: 14. In DNA form, the CDR3 reads TGTGCCAGCACCTATTCGACGGGGGGGGGTGGTGAGCAGTTCTTC. Residues: CASTYSTGGGGEQFF.

The table lists this clonotype with many counts. CDR3: CASSQDPDGSKNIQYF. In DNA form, the CDR3 reads TGCGCCAGCAGCCAAGATCCTGACGGTAGCAAAAACATTCAGTACTTC. The chain is built from TRBV4-3 and TRBJ2-4; D is ambiguous. The V gene lost 0 bases and the J gene lost 3 bases, with 12 bases spanning the gap. This CDR3 has 16 amino acids. Germline V lookup: CDR1 LGHNA, CDR2 YSLEER.

There are a few counts of this clonotype. The chain recombines TRBV20-1 with TRBJ2-1; TRBD2 matches 8 bases. The germline gives CDR1 DFQATT, CDR2 SNEGSKA (reference sequence). CDR3 length equals 12 residues. With 6 bases clipped from V and 4 bases from J, the junction kept 2 bases outside the gene matches. The CDR3 protein is CSAVAGYNEQFF. DNA of the CDR3: TGCAGTGCGGTAGCGGGGTACAATGAGCAGTTCTTC.

This rearrangement joins TRBV7-2 to TRBJ2-1; 9 nucleotides agree with TRBD2. The J segment lost 7 bases and the V segment lost 1 base, leaving 14 bases of the junction unmatched. Germline V lookup: CDR1 SGHTA, CDR2 FQGNSA. This CDR3 is built from 18 residues. CDR3 DNA sequence: TGTGCCAGCAGCTTAGTCGGGTCGGGCGGGGGGGCGAGGAATGAGCAGTTCTTC. This translates into CASSLVGSGGGARNEQFF. Full variable domain (outside the CDR3, taken from reference TRBV7-2 and TRBJ2-1): GAGVSQSPSNKVTEKGKDVELRCDPISGHTALYWYRQSLGQGLEFLIYFQGNSAPDKSGLPSDRFSAERTGGSVSTLTIQRTQQEDSAVYLCASSLVGSGGGARNEQFFGPGTRLTVL.

V is TRBV20-1 and J is TRBJ2-7, with 7 bases that match TRBD2. This CDR3 region has 12 residues. After removal of 3 bases from V and 6 bases from J, the junction contained 5 bases not matched to a gene. Germline V gene lookup returns CDR1 DFQATT and CDR2 SNEGSKA (reference sequence). This CDR3 is CSARGGVGEQYV. The CDR3 DNA reads TGCAGTGCTAGGGGGGGGGTGGGCGAGCAGTACGTC.

This clonotype was seen only a few times. V gene TRBV27 combines with J gene TRBJ2-5, with TRBD1 identical over 8 bases. The junction had 21 bases not matched to a gene; V was cut back by 7 bases and J by 5 bases. Germline CDR1 reads MNHEY; CDR2 reads SMNVEV (reference sequence). CDR3 size: 18 residues. This chain's CDR3 is CASNLTVCWTGWRETQYF. In nucleotides, the CDR3 is TGTGCCAGCAACCTTACGGTCTGTTGGACAGGGTGGAGGGAGACCCAGTACTTC.

CDR3 amino acids: CASGIPGPNTGELFF. The CDR3 coding sequence is TGTGCCAGCGGCATCCCGGGACCAAACACCGGGGAGCTGTTTTTT. The chain carries TRBV7-9 and TRBJ2-2, with D perhaps given as TRBD1 or TRBD2 (5 bases each). Germline V CDR1 and CDR2: SEHNR, FQNEAQ (reference sequence). Trimming removed 8 bases at V and 2 bases at J, with 15 bases between. This CDR3 region has 15 residues.

The chain carries TRBV28 and TRBJ2-4; D call uncertain. Germline V lookup: CDR1 MDHEN, CDR2 SYDVKM. This CDR3 has 13 amino acids. Trimming stripped 3 bases from V and 5 bases from J, with 8 bases between. The CDR3 coding sequence is TGTGCCAGCAGTTTTGGGCTAGAAAACATTCAGTACTTC. Encoded protein: CASSFGLENIQYF.

The chain joins TRBV4-1 to TRBJ2-1; a weak D match, TRBD1 (6 bases). Trimming removed 1 base at V and 9 bases at J, with 7 bases between. The CDR3 is 12 amino acids. Germline V gives CDR1 MGHRA, CDR2 YSYEKL. DNA for the CDR3: TGCGCCAGCAGCCAAGGGACAGTTGAGCAGTTCTTC. It encodes CASSQGTVEQFF.

The CDR3 loop reads CASSEYGRQPPRQTEAFF. The DNA for the CDR3 is TGTGCCAGCAGTGAATATGGACGACAGCCTCCCCGGCAGACTGAAGCTTTCTTT. V is TRBV25-1 and J is TRBJ1-1, with D perhaps matching TRBD1 (5 bases). CDR3 length: 18 amino acids. V lost 0 bases and J lost 5, with 22 bases in between. Germline loops: CDR1 MGHDK, CDR2 SYGVNS.

The V gene is TRBV29-1, the J gene TRBJ2-3, with 7 bases that match TRBD1. The germline V gene encodes CDR1 SQVTM and CDR2 ANQGSEA. Germline trimming cut 8 bases from V and 0 bases from J; bases unmatched to any gene: 11. The CDR3 spans 15 residues. CDR3 in amino acids: CSTKQGITSTDTQYF. The CDR3 DNA follows: TGCAGCACGAAACAGGGGATTACTAGCACAGATACGCAGTATTTT.

This clonotype was counted many times. V is TRBV4-1 and J is TRBJ1-1, with a weak D call TRBD1 (5 bases). The CDR3 runs to 13 residues. Germline V gene sequence: CDR1 MGHRA, CDR2 YSYEKL. Trimming cost V 0 bases and J 7 bases, with 9 bases left between them. CDR3 DNA sequence: TGCGCCAGCAGCCAAGATGGGGCTATTGAAGCTTTCTTT. This gives the protein CASSQDGAIEAFF.

The chain is built from TRBV6-1 and TRBJ2-1, with D tentatively TRBD2 (5 bases). V lost 6 bases to trimming and J lost 3 bases, with 9 bases between them. This CDR3 region has 13 residues. From germline, CDR1 is MNHNS and CDR2 SASEGT. CDR3 sequence: CASRQAVYNEQFF. CDR3 in DNA: TGTGCCAGCAGGCAAGCGGTCTACAATGAGCAGTTCTTC.

The table lists this clonotype with a count of one. The rearrangement uses TRBV5-4 and TRBJ2-5; D assignment may be TRBD1 or TRBD2 (5 bases each). With 3 bases removed from V and 2 bases from J, the gap between germline ends came to 11 bases. CDR3 length: 14 residues. From germline, CDR1 is SGHNT and CDR2 YYREEE (reference sequence). CDR3 sequence: CASSSRDGQETQYF. CDR3 nucleotide sequence: TGTGCCAGCAGCTCCCGGGACGGTCAAGAGACCCAGTACTTC.

The chain has TRBV12-3 or TRBV12-4 and TRBJ1-1, with D tentatively TRBD1 (6 bases). CDR3 length: 12 amino acids. Trimming took off 4 bases at V and 8 bases at J, with 11 bases between the two ends. The CDR3 protein is CASSWTETEAFF. The CDR3 nucleotides are TGTGCCAGCAGTTGGACAGAGACCGAAGCTTTCTTT.